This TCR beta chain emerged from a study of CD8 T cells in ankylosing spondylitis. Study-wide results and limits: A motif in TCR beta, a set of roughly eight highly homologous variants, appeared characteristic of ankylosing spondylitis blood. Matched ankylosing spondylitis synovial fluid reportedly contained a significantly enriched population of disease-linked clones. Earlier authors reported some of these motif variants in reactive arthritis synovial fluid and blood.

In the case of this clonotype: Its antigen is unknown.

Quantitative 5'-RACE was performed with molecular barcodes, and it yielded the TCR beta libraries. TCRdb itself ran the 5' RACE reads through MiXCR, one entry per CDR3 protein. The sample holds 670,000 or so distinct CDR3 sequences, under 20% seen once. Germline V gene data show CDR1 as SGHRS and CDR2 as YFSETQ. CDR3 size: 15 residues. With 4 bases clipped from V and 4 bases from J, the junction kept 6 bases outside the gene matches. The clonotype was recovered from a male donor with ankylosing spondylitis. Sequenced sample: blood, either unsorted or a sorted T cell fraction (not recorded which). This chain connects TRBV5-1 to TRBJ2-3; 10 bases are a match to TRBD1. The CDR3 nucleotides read TGCGCCAGCAGCAGTGGGACAGGGGCACCAGATACGCAGTATTTT. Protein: CASSSGTGAPDTQYF.